This T cell receptor beta chain is drawn from a study of blood T cell repertoires in COVID-19. Overall study context: PBMCs, B-cell-depleted T cells, or T cells were the source of the cDNA or gDNA that made up the material.

The cohort comprised adults aged roughly 18 to 90 years residing in approximately 22 US areas. Recovery meant two consecutive negative NP/OP PCR tests, professional clearance, or resolved symptoms. In germline, CDR1 is MDHEN, CDR2 SYDVKM. The length of the CDR3 is 11 residues. V lost 2 bases to trimming and J lost 7 bases, with 6 bases between them. Clones were read by immunoSEQ multiplex PCR, and TCRdb kept only the in-frame ones, dropping some. Seen here are about 150,000 clones, about 85% observed once, and the top ten hold approximately 8%. This TCR came from a woman in her fifties or sixties who had recovered from COVID-19. The V call is TRBV28, the J call TRBJ2-7; D is undetermined. Sequencing was carried out using PBMCs or T cells enriched from blood (not recorded which). The CDR3 region has the DNA TGTGCCAGCAGTTTAGAGGAGGAGCAGTACTTC. Amino acids: CASSLEEEQYF.